The 27 T cell receptor beta chains below come from one sample, sequenced in a study of regulatory T cells in long-lasting Graves disease. Time point reported: newly diagnosed GD, antithyroid drugs for less than 3 months. Extracted PBMC RNA gave rise to the TCR library. Building the TCR beta libraries relied on iRepertoire HTBI primers, and CDR3 regions underwent Arm-PCR. Each CDR3 protein is one row after TCRdb ran MiXCR on the multiplex PCR reads. The sample has about 470,000 distinct CDR3 sequences; about 16% are singletons. This sample also appeared in a second study, on T cells in Graves' hyperthyroidism and ophthalmopathy.

This material consisted of peripheral blood mononuclear cells (PBMCs), taken at new diagnosis, from a patient treated with antithyroid drugs. The receptors were gathered from a woman aged 25 to 39 with Graves disease.

Notes on this clonotype: A single base separates this from a much larger clone, so it may be a read error. This chain uses TRBV7-8 with TRBJ2-3; 9 bases line up with TRBD2. Germline loops: CDR1 SGHVS, CDR2 FQNEAQ. The CDR3 consists of 17 residues. With 7 bases clipped from V and 10 bases from J, the junction kept 21 bases outside the gene matches. CDR3 sequence: CASTPGFGGRAADAQYF. The CDR3 DNA follows: TGTGCCAGCACCCCCGGGTTCGGCGGGAGGGCCGCGGATGCGCAGTATTTT.

This clonotype appeared a few times. V is TRBV2 and J is TRBJ2-2, with D maybe TRBD2 (5 bases). Deletions cut 5 bases from V and 1 base from J, with 8 bases between. The CDR3 loop spans 14 amino acids. In germline, CDR1 is SNHLY, CDR2 FYNNEI. The CDR3 DNA reads as TGTGCCAGCAGTACACTAGAGAACACCGGGGAGCTGTTTTTT. Translated: CASSTLENTGELFF.

This clonotype was seen many times. The rearrangement uses TRBV27 and TRBJ2-1; D gene unclear. The germline V gene has CDR1 MNHEY and CDR2 SMNVEV (reference sequence). Between the trimmed V and J ends, which lost 7 bases and 7 bases, there was a span of 23 bases. The CDR3 sequence is 16 residues long. This CDR3 is CASTSTAAVSRNEQFF. The CDR3 nucleotides read TGTGCCAGCACCTCAACAGCAGCAGTAAGTAGGAATGAGCAGTTCTTC.

This clonotype was counted many times. The chain combines TRBV14 with TRBJ2-1; D is undetermined. The CDR3 totals 12 residues. Germline V gene sequence: CDR1 SGHDN, CDR2 FVKESK. Between the trimmed V and J ends, which lost 0 bases and 11 bases, there was a span of 8 bases. The CDR3 reads CASSQEGFQQFF. The DNA for the CDR3 is TGTGCCAGCAGCCAAGAAGGTTTTCAGCAGTTCTTC. Based on the CDR3 plus reference TRBV14 and TRBJ2-1, the full variable domain is EAGVTQFPSHSVIEKGQTVTLRCDPISGHDNLYWYRRVMGKEIKFLLHFVKESKQDESGMPNNRFLAERTGGTYSTLKVQPAELEDSGVYFCASSQEGFQQFFGPGTRLTVL.

This sequence joins TRBV29-1 and TRBJ1-5; the D is unclear. From germline, CDR1 is SQVTM and CDR2 ANQGSEA. The CDR3 has 18 residues. Trimming removed 6 bases at V and 0 bases at J, with 24 bases between. Written as DNA, the CDR3 is TGCAGCGTCCGATTAGCCTGGACGGCCCCTTATAGCAATCAGCCCCAGCATTTT. Amino acid sequence: CSVRLAWTAPYSNQPQHF.

This clonotype appeared many times. The V call is TRBV30, the J call TRBJ2-1, with 10 bases matching TRBD1. CDR1 GTSNPN and CDR2 SVGIG come from the germline V gene (reference sequence). V lost 6 bases and J lost 2; bases outside the gene matches: 7. The CDR3 consists of 15 residues. CDR3 nucleotides: TGTGCCTGTTCGACAGGGGGCTCACCCTACAATGAGCAGTTCTTC. Translation gives CACSTGGSPYNEQFF.

In this sample, this clonotype turned up many times. This rearrangement joins TRBV6-1 to TRBJ2-1; D call uncertain. V was shortened by 6 bases and J by 4 bases, with 13 bases between the two germline ends. The CDR3 is 14 residues long. Germline CDR1 reads MNHNS; CDR2 reads SASEGT. The CDR3: CASSPLPEYNEQFF. CDR3 DNA: TGTGCCAGCAGCCCTCTCCCCGAATACAATGAGCAGTTCTTC.

This clonotype was seen ten or more times. The chain uses TRBV6-2 or TRBV6-3 and TRBJ2-1, with a tentative D call TRBD2 (6 bases). The V end lost 9 bases, the J end lost 9 bases, and 21 bases lay between the germline ends. The CDR3 covers 14 residues. CDR1 MNHEY and CDR2 SVGEGT come from the germline V gene. CDR3 in amino acids: CASSGGESGGEQFF. In DNA form, the CDR3 reads TGTGCCAGTTCAGGAGGGGAATCTGGTGGTGAGCAGTTCTTC.

This clonotype was counted many times. This chain joins TRBV20-1 and TRBJ1-5; TRBD1 is a possible D gene (6 bases). V lost 6 bases, J lost 3 bases, and 18 bases lay in between. Germline loops: CDR1 DFQATT, CDR2 SNEGSKA (reference sequence). CDR3 length equals 15 residues. The CDR3 reads CSAPPPGGDNQPQHF. As DNA, the CDR3 is TGCAGTGCACCTCCTCCTGGGGGCGACAATCAGCCCCAGCATTTT.

A note on this clonotype: A much larger clone lies a single base off, so this may be a read error. The rearrangement joins TRBV18 to TRBJ1-1, with unresolved D. The CDR3 has 15 residues. The germline gives CDR1 KGHSH, CDR2 LQKENI. The CDR3, as DNA: TGTGTCAGCTCACCATCCGAAGCCCTGAACACTGAAGCTTTCTTT. Its translation is CVSSPSEALNTEAFF.

This clonotype was picked up many times. Its ends do not fully match the called genes, so a read error is possible. This chain uses TRBV4-1 with TRBJ2-2; 11 positions match TRBD2. CDR3 length: 18 amino acids. Looked up from germline, CDR1 is MGHRA and CDR2 is YSYEKL. CDR3 residues: CASSPLRSGRADTGELFF. The CDR3 nucleotides read TGTGCCAGCAGCCCCCTTCGTAGCGGGAGGGCCGACACCGGGGAGCTGTTTTTT.

This clonotype was seen repeatedly, ten times or more. In DNA, the CDR3 is TGTGCCAGCAGCGTAGACGGACAGGGGGCGGGTGGCTACACCTTC. It translates to CASSVDGQGAGGYTF. J is TRBJ1-2 and V is TRBV9; 11 bases agree with TRBD1. The CDR3 length is 15 residues. Germline V gene lookup returns CDR1 SGDLS and CDR2 YYNGEE. The V and J ends lost 0 bases and 7 bases, in that order; junction bases with no gene match: 5.

Regarding this clonotype: One junction end does not reproduce the germline sequence, and a read error may be involved. CDR3 sequence reads: CAWRRQPNTGKLFF. CDR3 in DNA: TGTGCCTGGAGACGCCAGCCCAACACCGGGAAGCTGTTTTTT. J is TRBJ2-2 and V is TRBV30, with D perhaps TRBD2 (5 bases). The CDR3 has 14 residues. CDR1 is GTSNPN and CDR2 is SVGIG in the germline V gene (reference sequence).

The V and J genes are TRBV12-3 or TRBV12-4 and TRBJ1-2; no clear D gene. The CDR3 runs to 14 residues. The germline V and J ends were trimmed by 1 base and 3 bases, with 9 bases remaining between them. DNA of the CDR3: TGTGCCAGCAGTTTAGGGCAGGTAGACTATGGCTACACCTTC. Amino acid sequence: CASSLGQVDYGYTF.

This clonotype has a count of ten or more. The DNA for the CDR3 is TGTGCCAGCAGCCCACGGGAGTCGCCCCAGCATTTT. This encodes CASSPRESPQHF. V usage is TRBV12-3 or TRBV12-4 and J usage is TRBJ1-5; D gene unclear. This CDR3 spans 12 amino acids. V lost 6 bases to trimming and J lost 9 bases, with 12 bases between them.

Only a few counts were recorded for this clonotype. The gene calls are TRBV20-1 and TRBJ2-1; a possible D gene is TRBD2 (7 bases). CDR1 DFQATT and CDR2 SNEGSKA come from the germline V gene (reference sequence). Trimming stripped 3 bases from V and 4 bases from J, with 19 bases between. This CDR3 spans 16 amino acids. The CDR3 DNA reads TGCAGTGCTAGCTGGGGGGGGGCTAGCGGTTACAATGAGCAGTTCTTC. It encodes CSASWGGASGYNEQFF.

This clonotype has ten or more counts. V is TRBV12-3 or TRBV12-4 and J is TRBJ1-2; 8 bases align to TRBD1. This CDR3 comprises 14 residues. Germline trimming cut 2 bases from V and 6 bases from J; bases unmatched to any gene: 5. Here the CDR3 reads CASSLPDRVDGYTF. For the CDR3, the DNA is TGTGCCAGCAGTTTACCGGACAGGGTAGATGGCTACACCTTC.

A note on this clonotype: At one end, the junction sequence differs from germline, possibly due to a read error. This chain uses TRBV7-2 with TRBJ2-1; 11 bases are shared with TRBD2. The CDR3 has 15 residues. The germline CDR1 and CDR2 sequences are SGHTA and FQGNSA. The CDR3 loop reads CAGSLTSGSYNEQFF. Here the CDR3 DNA reads TGTGCCGGCAGCTTAACTAGCGGGAGCTACAATGAGCAGTTCTTC.

This clonotype came up many times. The chain combines TRBV3-1 with TRBJ1-2; tentatively, D is TRBD1 (6 bases). This CDR3 contains 15 residues. CDR1 and CDR2 (germline): LGHDT, YNNKEL (reference sequence). V was cut by 4 bases and J by 5 bases, with 17 bases left in between. The CDR3 nucleotides are TGTGCCAGCAGCCCCAACGCTGGGGGCGGGTATGGCTACACCTTC. Amino acids: CASSPNAGGGYGYTF.

This clonotype was seen at least ten times. V is TRBV18 and J is TRBJ1-1; D not certain. The CDR3 has 13 amino acids. CDR1 and CDR2 (germline): KGHSH, LQKENI. With 2 bases removed from V and 1 base from J, the gap between germline ends came to 5 bases. CDR3 sequence (DNA): TGTGCCAGCTCACCAAAAGCGAACACTGAAGCTTTCTTT. This translates into CASSPKANTEAFF.

This clonotype appeared many times. This chain links TRBV12-3 or TRBV12-4 with TRBJ1-2; no firm D call. The V gene lost 4 bases and the J gene lost 3 bases, with 9 bases spanning the gap. The CDR3 spans 13 residues. The CDR3 coding sequence is TGTGCCAGCAGTTCTCAGTTCGACTATGGCTACACCTTC. It specifies CASSSQFDYGYTF.

In its sample, this clonotype was seen a few times. V gene TRBV19 combines with J gene TRBJ2-1, with TRBD1 matching over 9 bases. The CDR3 runs 14 residues. Germline CDR1 LNHDA, CDR2 SQIVND (reference sequence). Losses at the gene ends were 10 bases for V and 6 bases for J; bases not matched to a gene: 10. This CDR3 is CATRDRVAGNEQFF. The CDR3 region has the DNA TGTGCCACGCGGGACAGGGTAGCGGGCAATGAGCAGTTCTTC.

This clonotype was picked up many times. V is TRBV6-2 or TRBV6-3 and J is TRBJ2-2; possible D gene TRBD1, 6 bases. V dropped 5 bases and J dropped 1 base, with 11 bases sitting between them. CDR3 length: 15 residues. Germline V lookup: CDR1 MNHEY, CDR2 SVGEGT. CDR3 nucleotides: TGTGCCAGCAGTAGGGGGACGGAGAACACCGGGGAGCTGTTTTTT. It yields the protein CASSRGTENTGELFF.

The rearrangement links TRBV11-2 to TRBJ1-2; possible D gene TRBD1, 5 bases. The V gene's germline CDR1 is SGHAT and CDR2 FQNNGV. The CDR3 covers 13 residues. V shed 3 bases and J shed 3 bases, with 8 bases lying between them. CDR3 bases: TGTGCCAGCAGCTTGGGGGTTGACTATGGCTACACCTTC. This gives the protein CASSLGVDYGYTF.

The genes are TRBV6-1 and TRBJ1-3; D ambiguous. V gave up 7 bases and J gave up 0 bases, with 10 bases separating them. The CDR3 runs 14 residues. Germline V gene lookup returns CDR1 MNHNS and CDR2 SASEGT. The CDR3, as DNA: TGTGCCAGCAAAACATCTTACTCTGGAAACACCATATATTTT. This codes for CASKTSYSGNTIYF.

V gene TRBV20-1 combines with J gene TRBJ2-3, with 9 bases lining up with TRBD2. Trimming at V came to 5 bases and at J to 2 bases, leaving 5 bases not matched to a gene. The CDR3 is 14 amino acids. Germline lookup yields CDR1 DFQATT and CDR2 SNEGSKA (reference sequence). CDR3 coding DNA: TGCAGTGCTGCTGCGGGGGGGGTCACAGATACGCAGTATTTT. This encodes CSAAAGGVTDTQYF.

This rearrangement joins TRBV12-3 or TRBV12-4 to TRBJ2-3, with D unclear. V lost 6 bases to trimming and J lost 8 bases, with 21 bases between them. The CDR3 contains 15 residues. CDR3 amino acids: CASSRREVMRGTQYF. The CDR3 DNA is TGTGCCAGCAGCCGTCGCGAGGTCATGAGAGGTACGCAGTATTTT.